The clone carrying this T cell receptor (beta chain) appeared a few times. The source of the sample is a study of blood T cells in healthy people across ages. V dropped 0 bases and J dropped 4; count of bases not matched to a gene: 5. Per the germline V gene, CDR1 is MNHEY and CDR2 is SMNVEV (reference sequence). This CDR3 is 16 amino acids long. The use of a sample-barcoded 5' primer and a J-beta primer mix characterized a second PCR of 7 to 11 cycles. TCRdb reprocessed the 5' RACE reads via MiXCR and lists one record per CDR3 protein. Of roughly 1.7 million distinct CDR3 sequences detected, approximately 32% appear once; the ten largest clones hold 11%.

The source of this sequence is a woman in her 30s in good health. The chain has TRBV27 and TRBJ2-1; 8 bases agree with TRBD2. The sequenced sample was blood. The DNA for the CDR3 is TGTGCCAGCAGTTTATCGCAGCGGGAGTGGTACAATGAGCAGTTCTTC. It codes for CASSLSQREWYNEQFF.